This TCR beta chain was profiled in a study of blood T cell repertoires in COVID-19. The overall study: T cells, B-cell-depleted T cells, or PBMCs provided the cDNA or gDNA that served as material.

The CDR3 contains 16 residues. Germline assignment: CDR1 SGHNT and CDR2 YYREEE (reference sequence). The germline V and J ends were trimmed by 3 bases and 9 bases, with 19 bases remaining between them. In the original analysis: Amplifying reference gene primers gave estimates of nucleated cell counts. Some clones are missing from TCRdb's copy, which holds only in-frame ones; the method was immunoSEQ multiplex PCR. V, J and clone size are those of that table, while D and trimming were read from the DNA. The sample lists about 140,000 clones; 84% were seen once. Participant ages covered roughly 18 to 89 years across 24 US areas.

The chain links TRBV5-4 to TRBJ1-6, with unresolved D. The sample comprised PBMCs or T cells enriched from blood (not recorded which). The TCR originated in a woman between 18 and 29 years old who had been exposed to COVID-19. The CDR3 DNA reads TGTGCCAGCAGCTATCTAGCGGAGGGCTGGAGTTCACCCCTCCACTTT. Amino acid sequence: CASSYLAEGWSSPLHF.